This TCR beta chain was sequenced in a study of CD8 T cells in Susac syndrome (dated by TCRdb to about 2019). Some background on the complete study: Whether CD8+ T cell activation and differentiation in Susac syndrome was antigen driven was tested using repertoire sequencing. Points the paper makes about the study in general: The number of individuals in the TCR sequencing and HLA analysis was recognized as being relatively small.

RNA was extracted with the RNeasy kit and roughly 0.5 to 1 ug was reverse transcribed using random hexamers. TCR beta CDR3 regions were amplified with the immunoSEQ multiplex PCR assay covering 54 Vbeta and 13 Jbeta segments. To correct PCR amplification bias, a synthetic template baseline was used for both primer optimization and computational correction. On the study's bioinformatics: Reads were annotated to V, D and J genes per IMGT and analyzed with immunoSEQ Analyzer, keeping only productive sequences. Clonality was computed as one minus Shannon entropy normalized by log2 of the number of productive unique sequences. For each patient and control, public and private clones were evaluated among the 100 most prevalent clones. Clones were defined as Susac-specific when absent from the healthy and MS cohorts, from approximately 1,100 published viral clones and from other ImmuneACCESS disease sequences. TCRdb cleaned the public reads at Q25 with fastp, built clones with MiXCR and kept in-frame beta chains. When rows share a CDR3 protein, they turn into one entry using the most common DNA and genes. The V and J calls were determined by TCRdb, not by the authors. For this sample there are roughly 180,000 distinct CDR3 sequences; approximately 95% appear just once. Of the sample, approximately 0.1% is held by the ten largest clones.

A word on this clonotype: It lacks a known antigen. Base quality data are lacking; no much larger clone is found one base away.

Peripheral blood CD8+ and CD4+ T cells from healthy donors, Susac syndrome patients and multiple sclerosis patients were profiled by high-throughput TCR beta sequencing. The healthy donors served as controls matched for age and sex. CD8+ TEMRA cells were enriched by FACS, while bulk CD8+ and CD4+ T cells were purified by magnetic negative isolation. Blood was collected in EDTA tubes and processed within 24 hours, with PBMCs isolated through density gradient centrifugation. PBMCs intended for TCR sequencing were cryopreserved in liquid nitrogen and were subsequently thawed in a 37 degrees C water bath. Purity of sorted or isolated CD4+, CD8+ and CD8+ TEMRA cells was at least 90%. This clonotype was obtained from a human donor in good health. Sequencing was carried out using CD4+ T cells from PBMCs.

The CDR3 has the sequence CSAPPLAGGEDTQYF. The nucleotide sequence reads TGCAGTGCTCCCCCTCTAGCGGGAGGGGAAGATACGCAGTATTTT. The V and J genes are TRBV20-1 and TRBJ2-3, with 12 bases matching TRBD2. For CDR1 and CDR2, the germline V gene (reference sequence) lists DFQATT and SNEGSKA. V and J are trimmed by 5 bases and 5 bases, and the gene matches miss 8 bases of the junction. The CDR3 sequence holds 15 residues, the cysteine and phenylalanine included. The retained sequence is limited to the CDR3, 45 bases, with the frame set at the first base.